This TCR beta chain was sequenced during a study of blood T cell repertoires in COVID-19. Across the study: In each case, the material was cDNA or gDNA derived from T cells, B-cell-depleted T cells, or PBMCs.

Clones were read by immunoSEQ multiplex PCR, and TCRdb kept only the in-frame ones, dropping some. The data show 200,000 to 300,000 clones, with about four fifths seen just once and 7.5% held by the top ten. The TCR sequence derives from a woman aged 80 or over with COVID-19, enrolled during active disease. Sequences were obtained from peripheral blood.

CDR3 region: CASSLSGTGWTEAFF. CDR3 bases: TGTGCCAGCAGCTTATCCGGGACAGGATGGACTGAAGCTTTCTTT. The genes are TRBV11-3 and TRBJ1-1; TRBD1 agrees at 8 bases. CDR1 is SGHNT, CDR2 YENEEA, per germline. This CDR3 spans 15 amino acids. With V trimmed by 2 bases and J by 5 bases, 7 bases remained unmatched.